This is a list of T cell receptor beta chains from one sample in a study of blood T cell repertoires in COVID-19. Clones were read by immunoSEQ multiplex PCR, and TCRdb kept only the in-frame ones, dropping some. The data hold 85,000 to 95,000 clones, with roughly 86% observed a single time. Sequencing input: peripheral blood. The origin of the receptors is a human donor with acute or convalescent COVID-19. The donor label of this sample is uncertain. Each CDR3 is given with its conserved first and last residue.

J gene	V gene	CDR3 protein
TRBJ1-2	TRBV2	CASYRVNYGYTF
TRBJ2-5	TRBV24-1	CATSDLRETQYF
TRBJ2-7	TRBV4-2	CASSQEGPGQGNKYEQYF
TRBJ1-1	TRBV7-3	CASSLTGSSEAFF
TRBJ1-5	TRBV2	CASSEWAGGRQPQHF
TRBJ2-5	TRBV7-2	CASSLAGGRETQYF
TRBJ2-1	TRBV7-9	CASNIPRTGKGISYNEQFF
TRBJ1-2	TRBV12-3/TRBV12-4	CASSPNRGQGYTF
TRBJ1-5	TRBV5-8	CASSLPGQGKDQPQHF
TRBJ1-4	TRBV5-1	CASSLGQGAQNEKLFF
TRBJ1-2	TRBV9	CASNRDNNYGYTF
TRBJ1-5	TRBV4-2	CASSPSDIPAYQPQHF
TRBJ2-7	TRBV10-3	CAISESRNLGENEQYF
TRBJ1-1	TRBV11-2	CASSFGQPNTEAFF
TRBJ2-1	TRBV24-1	CATSDFGTSYNEQFF
TRBJ1-3	TRBV10-3	CAIRAQGNGNTIYF
TRBJ1-1	TRBV18	CASSPQGGADTEAFF
TRBJ1-2	TRBV15	CATSRDRGQIYGYTF
TRBJ2-7	TRBV27	CASRPRLVGEQYF
TRBJ2-7	TRBV5-4	CASSFGGQSYEQYF
TRBJ2-7	TRBV5-1	CASTIIQGAYEQYF
TRBJ1-1	TRBV6-1	CASSEVHGFFTEAFF
TRBJ1-1	TRBV7-3	CASSPGQGFGEAFF
TRBJ2-2	TRBV10-1	CASSEGSANTGELFF
TRBJ2-5	TRBV15	CATSRDSGTRRETQYF
TRBJ1-1	TRBV5-6	CASSLGILRGTEAFF
TRBJ2-3	TRBV6-2/TRBV6-3	CASSYRDTQYF
TRBJ2-7	TRBV4-3	CASSQGNRRGEQYF
TRBJ2-3	TRBV20-1	CSARDLNTQYF
TRBJ2-5	TRBV2	CASSEARPSDGETQYF
TRBJ2-2	TRBV3-1/TRBV3-2	CASSHNGVTGELFF
TRBJ2-3	TRBV5-1	CASSRTSGATDTQYF
TRBJ2-2	TRBV5-6	CASSWRGLGKGGELFF
TRBJ1-2	TRBV19	CASSSLVLVQSGYTF
TRBJ1-1	TRBV19	CASSIDLRGNEAFF
TRBJ1-1	TRBV6-5	CASSWDRESTEAFF
TRBJ1-5	TRBV2	CASSPGQVNQPQHF
TRBJ2-5	TRBV6-2/TRBV6-3	CASRPASGGRETQYF
TRBJ2-7	TRBV6-1	CASSLGGGATYEQYF